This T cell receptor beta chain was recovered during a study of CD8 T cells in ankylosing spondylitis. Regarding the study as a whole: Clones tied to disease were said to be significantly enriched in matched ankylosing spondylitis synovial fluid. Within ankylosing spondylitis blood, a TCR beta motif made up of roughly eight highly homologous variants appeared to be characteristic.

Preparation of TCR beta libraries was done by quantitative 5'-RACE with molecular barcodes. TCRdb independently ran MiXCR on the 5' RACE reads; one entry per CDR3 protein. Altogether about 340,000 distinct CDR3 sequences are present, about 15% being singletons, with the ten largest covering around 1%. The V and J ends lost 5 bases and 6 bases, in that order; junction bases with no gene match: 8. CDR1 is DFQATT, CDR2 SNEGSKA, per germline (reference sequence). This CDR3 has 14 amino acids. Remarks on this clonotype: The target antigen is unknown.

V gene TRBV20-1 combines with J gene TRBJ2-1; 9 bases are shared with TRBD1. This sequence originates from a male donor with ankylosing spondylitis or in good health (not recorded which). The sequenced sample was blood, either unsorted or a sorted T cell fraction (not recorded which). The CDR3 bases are TGCAGTGCTGCCCTCGACAGGGGGATCAATGAGCAGTTCTTC. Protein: CSAALDRGINEQFF.